Below, 12 T cell receptor beta chains from the same sample are listed, as sequenced in a study of T cells in Graves' hyperthyroidism and ophthalmopathy. Using RNA transcripts as the source, TCR beta CDR3 regions were amplified. Researchers ran a first-round RT-PCR on the TCR CDR3 using the HTBI primer set. TCRdb fed the multiplex PCR reads into MiXCR, producing one record per CDR3 protein. This table holds roughly 710,000 distinct CDR3 sequences, roughly 32% found once. Sample: blood. The origin of the receptors is a woman aged 40 to 55 with Graves' hyperthyroidism.

The chain combines TRBV7-8 with TRBJ1-5, with TRBD1 matching 7 bases. CDR1 is SGHVS and CDR2 is FQNEAQ in the germline V gene. Trimming cost V 6 bases and J 7 bases; bases outside gene matches: 9. The CDR3 totals 14 residues. The CDR3 protein is CASSRGQAAQPQHF. DNA of the CDR3: TGTGCCAGCAGTAGAGGACAGGCGGCCCAGCCCCAGCATTTT.

The genes are TRBV29-1 and TRBJ1-1; D not resolved. CDR3 length: 13 amino acids. Trimming shortened V by 8 bases and J by 4 bases, and 17 bases separated the two germline ends. Germline CDR1 and CDR2: SQVTM and ANQGSEA. The CDR3 sequence is CSLVSGSGTEAFF. As DNA, the CDR3 is TGCAGCTTAGTGTCCGGTAGCGGCACTGAAGCTTTCTTT.

The genes are TRBV5-1 and TRBJ1-1; D might be TRBD1 (5 bases). Germline CDR1 reads SGHRS; CDR2 reads YFSETQ. V was shortened by 4 bases and J by 0 bases, with 13 bases between the two germline ends. The CDR3 spans 15 residues. CDR3 DNA sequence: TGCGCCAGCAGCCCGGGGACGGTTATGAACACTGAAGCTTTCTTT. It encodes CASSPGTVMNTEAFF.

This rearrangement joins TRBV9 to TRBJ1-5; D unclear. The CDR3 is made up of 14 amino acids. Germline CDR1 reads SGDLS; CDR2 reads YYNGEE. Trimming shortened V by 3 bases and J by 0 bases, and 7 bases separated the two germline ends. The CDR3 region is CASSEMNSNQPQHF. In DNA, the CDR3 is TGTGCCAGCAGCGAAATGAATAGCAATCAGCCCCAGCATTTT.

V is TRBV29-1 and J is TRBJ2-7; 9 nucleotides line up with TRBD2. The J call may be in error: the DNA end matches TRBJ2-1 better. The V gene's germline CDR1 is SQVTM and CDR2 ANQGSEA. The CDR3 extends over 15 amino acids. Written as DNA, the CDR3 is TGCAGCGTTGATGTTAGCGGGGGATACGTCAATGAGCAGTTCTTC. Translating gives CSVDVSGGYVNEQFF.

This clonotype was detected only a few times. The rearrangement links TRBV12-3 or TRBV12-4 to TRBJ1-4; D is unclear. CDR3 size: 14 residues. V was trimmed by 3 bases and J by 6 bases, leaving 11 bases between them. The CDR3 spells CASSLEGSYEKLFF. The DNA for the CDR3 is TGTGCCAGCAGTTTGGAAGGGTCATATGAAAAACTGTTTTTT.

This clonotype came up many times. J is TRBJ2-7 and V is TRBV20-1; 10 positions agree with TRBD1. Germline V gives CDR1 DFQATT, CDR2 SNEGSKA (reference sequence). After removal of 3 bases from V and 2 bases from J, the junction contained 7 bases not matched to a gene. This CDR3 is built from 15 residues. The CDR3 is CSASPSGTGAYEQYF. The CDR3 DNA is TGCAGTGCTAGTCCCTCCGGGACAGGGGCCTACGAGCAGTACTTC.

The chain carries TRBV29-1 and TRBJ2-7; 8 bases map to TRBD1. This CDR3 contains 16 residues. Germline trimming cut 2 bases from V and 2 bases from J; bases unmatched to any gene: 11. The germline gives CDR1 SQVTM, CDR2 ANQGSEA. CDR3 sequence: CSVELGTGTGTYEQYF. CDR3 bases: TGCAGCGTTGAACTTGGGACCGGGACAGGCACCTACGAGCAGTACTTC.

The table lists this clonotype with a few counts. This chain links TRBV19 with TRBJ2-2; 8 bases are a match to TRBD1. The V and J ends lost 6 bases and 6 bases, in that order; junction bases with no gene match: 6. Germline CDR1 and CDR2: LNHDA and SQIVND (reference sequence). This CDR3 has 14 residues. The CDR3 DNA reads TGTGCCAGTAGAGTCGACAGGGGATCCGGGGAGCTGTTTTTT. This encodes CASRVDRGSGELFF.

As regards this clonotype: A read error is possible here, since a much larger clone lies one base away. V usage is TRBV5-1 and J usage is TRBJ1-2, with TRBD1 matching 11 bases. The CDR3 is 15 residues long. The V gene's germline CDR1 is SGHRS and CDR2 YFSETQ. With V trimmed by 4 bases and J by 4 bases, 6 bases remained unmatched. This chain's CDR3 is CASSAPGTGGYGYTF. The CDR3, as DNA: TGCGCCAGCAGCGCCCCCGGGACAGGGGGCTATGGCTACACCTTC.

This clonotype was observed at least ten times. The chain employs TRBV19 and TRBJ1-2; 9 bases align to TRBD1. Unmatched junction bases numbered 5, after V lost 5 bases and J lost 10 bases. CDR3 length: 12 residues. CDR1 is LNHDA and CDR2 is SQIVND in the germline V gene (reference sequence). In nucleotides, the CDR3 is TGTGCCAGTAGTCCGGACAGGGGAATCTACACCTTC. As protein: CASSPDRGIYTF.

This chain links TRBV6-6 with TRBJ1-1; D is undetermined. Between the trimmed V and J ends, which lost 2 bases and 4 bases, there was a span of 8 bases. Germline CDR1 MNHNY, CDR2 SVGAGI (reference sequence). This CDR3 region has 13 residues. This CDR3 reads CASSYQTGTEAFF. The CDR3 DNA sequence: TGTGCCAGCAGTTACCAAACGGGCACTGAAGCTTTCTTT.